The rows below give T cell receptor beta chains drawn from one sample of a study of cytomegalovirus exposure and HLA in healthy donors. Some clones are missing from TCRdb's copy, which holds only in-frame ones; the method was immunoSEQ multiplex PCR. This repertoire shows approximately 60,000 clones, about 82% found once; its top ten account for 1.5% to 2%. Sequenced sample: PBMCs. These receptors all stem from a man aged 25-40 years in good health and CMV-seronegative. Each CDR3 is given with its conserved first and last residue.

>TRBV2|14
CASRWTGGGYEQYF
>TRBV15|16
CATSSSRDRVGETQYF
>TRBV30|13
CAWRVTGGTEAFF
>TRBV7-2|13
CASSLTDTYEQYF
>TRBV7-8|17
CASTLGGLGRYTDTQYF
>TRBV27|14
CASSWTGMTGELFF
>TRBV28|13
CASSSLAGREQYF
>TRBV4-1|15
CASSQATGPLFGYTF
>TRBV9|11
CASSTTDMQYF
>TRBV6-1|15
CASRIRRQGRTEAFF
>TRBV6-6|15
CASTRQGGTYNEQFF
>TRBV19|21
CASSAPPKTQGPLRGANVLTF
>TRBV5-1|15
CASTTTTGVNTEAFF
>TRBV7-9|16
CASSLGFGTYGSPLHF
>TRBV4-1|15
CASSQEGRGYNEQFF
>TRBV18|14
CASSNGRINEKLFF
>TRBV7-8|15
CASSVSGTGAYEQYF
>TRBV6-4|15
CASSFSGGATDTQYF
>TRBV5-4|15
CASSLDGQGNTEAFF